This T cell receptor (beta chain) is from a study of cytomegalovirus exposure and HLA in healthy donors. At the level of the study: Sequencing of about 179 million T cells in an earlier analysis found around 100 million unique TCR beta sequences.

V was shortened by 8 bases and J by 5 bases, with 12 bases between the two germline ends. From germline, CDR1 is SNHLY and CDR2 FYNNEI. This CDR3 region has 12 residues. This clone appeared a single time. PCR involved 60 Vbeta and 13 Jbeta primers. Measured with immunoSEQ multiplex PCR; TCRdb has only the in-frame clones, and not every one. The table records about 97,000 clones, around three quarters of them present only once. The clonotype originates from a male donor in good health and CMV-seropositive. The rearrangement joins TRBV2 to TRBJ2-5; D might be TRBD2 (6 bases). Sequencing was carried out using PBMCs. The CDR3 loop reads CASLLGLETQYF. As DNA, the CDR3 is TGTGCCAGCCTCCTGGGACTGGAGACCCAGTACTTC.